The rows below give T cell receptor beta chains drawn from one sample of a study of blood T cell repertoires in COVID-19. Sequencing used immunoSEQ multiplex PCR; TCRdb keeps in-frame clones, though not all of them. The table has about 50,000 clones, approximately 89% seen once; the top ten hold approximately 15%. What was sequenced was peripheral blood. Source of these receptors: a man aged 55 to 69 with active or convalescent COVID-19. Both conserved end residues are part of each CDR3. D genes are given only for firm matches. Clone size is not always given. Where it is, it says once, few, many or a class for expanded clones.

d_gene	abundance	v_gene	j_gene	CDR3nt	CDR3aa
NA	few	TRBV5-1	TRBJ1-2	TGCGCCAGCAGCTTGGGGGCAGGGTCGCCCTACACTAACTATGGCTACACCTTC	CASSLGAGSPYTNYGYTF
TRBD2	NA	TRBV5-6	TRBJ2-7	TGTGCCAGCAGCTTGAGTGGCCCGACTAGCGGGGGGGCCGGTGAGCAGTACTTC	CASSLSGPTSGGAGEQYF
NA	NA	TRBV2	TRBJ2-5	TGTGCCAGCAGAGGAGCGGGTCTGGGGGAGACCCAGTACTTC	CASRGAGLGETQYF
NA	NA	TRBV24-1	TRBJ2-3	TGTGCCACCAGTGCCTGGGGCAGCACAGATACGCAGTATTTT	CATSAWGSTDTQYF
TRBD2	NA	TRBV5-1	TRBJ2-3	TGCGCCAGCAGCTTGGCCGGGCTGATAGCGGGGGGAACTAGCACAGATACGCAGTATTTT	CASSLAGLIAGGTSTDTQYF
NA	NA	TRBV5-4	TRBJ1-1	TGTGCCAGCAGCGCCCATACGGGGGGCTACACTGAAGCTTTCTTT	CASSAHTGGYTEAFF
TRBD1	once	TRBV19	TRBJ2-1	TGTGCCAGTAGTCCAGGGACAGGGGATGAGCAGTTCTTC	CASSPGTGDEQFF
TRBD1	NA	TRBV28	TRBJ1-2	TGTGCCAGCAGCAACAGGGGTTTAATGGATGGCTACACCTTC	CASSNRGLMDGYTF
NA	NA	TRBV18	TRBJ1-4	TGTGCCAGCTCACCACGCGGGGGGTCGGAAAAACTGTTTTTT	CASSPRGGSEKLFF
NA	NA	TRBV6-1	TRBJ1-1	TGTGCCAGCAGTGAGGGGGGGCGTGGGACTGAAGCTTTCTTT	CASSEGGRGTEAFF
NA	NA	TRBV2	TRBJ1-2	TGTGCCAGCAGTGAAGGTGGGGCGCGGGGCTACACCTTC	CASSEGGARGYTF
NA	few	TRBV5-6	TRBJ1-1	TGTGCCAGCAGCAAAACAGGGAGGAACACTGAAGCTTTCTTT	CASSKTGRNTEAFF
TRBD1	NA	TRBV6-5	TRBJ1-2	TGTGCCAGCAGTTACTCCCAGGGGGTGATGGGTGGCTACACCTTC	CASSYSQGVMGGYTF
TRBD1	NA	TRBV5-6	TRBJ1-2	TGTGCCAGCAGCTTGGCCCGGGGACAGGGATATGGCTACACCTTC	CASSLARGQGYGYTF
NA	NA	TRBV24-1	TRBJ1-3	TGTGCCACCAGGCGAGAGGTGTTCGGAAACACCATATATTTT	CATRREVFGNTIYF
NA	once	TRBV14	TRBJ2-2	TGTGCCAGCAGCCAACAGGTTTTTTCGGGAACTGGGGAGCTGTTTTTT	CASSQQVFSGTGELFF
NA	NA	TRBV7-9	TRBJ1-2	TGTGCCAGCAGCTTAGGGTCGCAGGTTCCTTATGGCTACACCTTC	CASSLGSQVPYGYTF
NA	NA	TRBV6-1	TRBJ1-5	TGTGCCAGCAGTGGCCGGAGGGACTTATATAGCAATCAGCCCCAGCATTTT	CASSGRRDLYSNQPQHF
TRBD1	NA	TRBV7-8	TRBJ1-1	TGTGCCAGCAGCCCGAAAGGGACAGGGGACATGAACACTGAAGCTTTCTTT	CASSPKGTGDMNTEAFF
NA	NA	TRBV27	TRBJ2-3	TGTGCCAGCAGCCGGGACTTCACAGATACGCAGTATTTT	CASSRDFTDTQYF
TRBD1	NA	TRBV7-9	TRBJ1-1	TGTGCCAGCAGCTTTGCCGGGACAGGGTCCACTGAAGCTTTCTTT	CASSFAGTGSTEAFF
NA	NA	TRBV30	TRBJ1-2	TGTGCCTGGAACCGGGGTGGCTATGGCTACACCTTC	CAWNRGGYGYTF
NA	NA	TRBV6-1	TRBJ1-1	TGTGCCAGCAGTGAAACCGGAGCTGACACTGAAGCTTTCTTT	CASSETGADTEAFF
NA	NA	TRBV6-5	TRBJ1-1	TGTGCCACTTTAGGGGCTCGGACTGAAGCTTTCTTT	CATLGARTEAFF
NA	NA	TRBV6-1	TRBJ1-3	TGTGCCAGCAGTGAAGCAGGATCCGGTGTCGGGGTTGGAAACACCATATATTTT	CASSEAGSGVGVGNTIYF
TRBD1	NA	TRBV5-1	TRBJ2-7	TGCGCCAGCAGCTTGGGGGGGACAGGGCTGATCCACGAGCAGTACTTC	CASSLGGTGLIHEQYF
TRBD1	NA	TRBV28	TRBJ1-2	TGTGCCAGCAGCCATGACAGGGGGGCCAGGTATGGCTACACCTTC	CASSHDRGARYGYTF
TRBD2	once	TRBV28	TRBJ2-7	TGTGCCAGCAGTTCAAGGGGAGGGTCCTACGAGCAGTACTTC	CASSSRGGSYEQYF
TRBD1	NA	TRBV5-1	TRBJ1-3	TGCGCCAGCAGCTTGGAGACAGGGGGCTTCGGTGGAAACACCATATATTTT	CASSLETGGFGGNTIYF
NA	NA	TRBV3-1/TRBV3-2	TRBJ1-1	TGTGCCAGCAGCCAAGCTCTAGACAGCTACATGAACACTGAAGCTTTCTTT	CASSQALDSYMNTEAFF
NA	NA	TRBV19	TRBJ1-1	TGTGCCAGTAGTATGCGGTTCATGAACACTGAAGCTTTCTTT	CASSMRFMNTEAFF
TRBD1	few	TRBV5-1	TRBJ1-2	TGCGCCAGCAGTCTGGACAGGCCCTATGGTGGCTACACCTTC	CASSLDRPYGGYTF
NA	NA	TRBV18	TRBJ2-1	TGTGCCAGCTCACCTCGGACTGGGGATAGCAATGAGCAGTTCTTC	CASSPRTGDSNEQFF
NA	NA	TRBV7-9	TRBJ2-3	TGTGCCAGCAGCTTAGTCGGTACCCGTGATACGCAGTATTTT	CASSLVGTRDTQYF
NA	few	TRBV28	TRBJ1-5	TGTGCCAGCAGTTTTTGGTCGGGTCAGGGGAGCAATCAGCCCCAGCATTTT	CASSFWSGQGSNQPQHF
TRBD1	NA	TRBV2	TRBJ1-2	TGTGCCAGCAGTGAGGAGAGGACAGGATACTATGGCTACACCTTC	CASSEERTGYYGYTF